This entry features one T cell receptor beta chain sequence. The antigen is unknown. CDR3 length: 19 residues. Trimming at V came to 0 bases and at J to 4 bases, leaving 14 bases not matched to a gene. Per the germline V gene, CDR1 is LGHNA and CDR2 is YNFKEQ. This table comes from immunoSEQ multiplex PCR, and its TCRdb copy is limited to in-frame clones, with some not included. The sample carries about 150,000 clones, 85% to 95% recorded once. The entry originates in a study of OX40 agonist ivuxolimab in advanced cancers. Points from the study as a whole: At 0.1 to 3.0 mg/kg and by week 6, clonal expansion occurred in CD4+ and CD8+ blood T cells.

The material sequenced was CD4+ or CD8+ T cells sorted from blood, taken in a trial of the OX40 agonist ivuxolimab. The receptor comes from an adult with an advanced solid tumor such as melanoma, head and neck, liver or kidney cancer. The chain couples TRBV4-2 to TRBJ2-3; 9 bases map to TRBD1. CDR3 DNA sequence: TGTGCCAGCAGCCAAGATGGAGCCGGGACAGGGTTACCGGCAGATACGCAGTATTTT. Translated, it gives CASSQDGAGTGLPADTQYF.